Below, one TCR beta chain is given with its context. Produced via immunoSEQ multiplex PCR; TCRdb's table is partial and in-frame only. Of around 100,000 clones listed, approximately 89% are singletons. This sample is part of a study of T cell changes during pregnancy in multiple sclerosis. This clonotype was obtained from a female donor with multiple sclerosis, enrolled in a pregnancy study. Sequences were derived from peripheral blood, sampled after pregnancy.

The CDR3 DNA sequence: TGTGCCAGCAGCTTAGTTCCTAGCGGGGCAACTAAGGGTGAGCAGTTCTTC. It specifies CASSLVPSGATKGEQFF. The chain recombines TRBV7-6 with TRBJ2-1; the match to TRBD2 covers 9 bases. Germline-derived CDR1 and CDR2 are SGHVS and FNYEAQ. The ends lost 1 base at V and 9 bases at J; junction bases unmatched: 13. The CDR3 has 17 amino acids.